One T cell receptor beta chain is described in this entry. This CDR3 spans 14 amino acids. Trimming cost V 3 bases and J 0 bases; bases outside gene matches: 1. Per the germline V gene, CDR1 is MNHNS and CDR2 is SASEGT. This record comes from a study of blood T cell repertoires in COVID-19. Profiled with immunoSEQ multiplex PCR; TCRdb holds only in-frame clones, not every one. Of 100,000 to 150,000 clones listed, about 80% are singletons. Specimen: peripheral blood. This receptor was identified in a woman in her 50s with acute or convalescent COVID-19. The rearrangement uses TRBV6-1 and TRBJ1-1; 7 bases fit TRBD1. The CDR3 sequence is CASSEGQMNTEAFF. Written as DNA, the CDR3 is TGTGCCAGCAGTGAGGGACAGATGAACACTGAAGCTTTCTTT.